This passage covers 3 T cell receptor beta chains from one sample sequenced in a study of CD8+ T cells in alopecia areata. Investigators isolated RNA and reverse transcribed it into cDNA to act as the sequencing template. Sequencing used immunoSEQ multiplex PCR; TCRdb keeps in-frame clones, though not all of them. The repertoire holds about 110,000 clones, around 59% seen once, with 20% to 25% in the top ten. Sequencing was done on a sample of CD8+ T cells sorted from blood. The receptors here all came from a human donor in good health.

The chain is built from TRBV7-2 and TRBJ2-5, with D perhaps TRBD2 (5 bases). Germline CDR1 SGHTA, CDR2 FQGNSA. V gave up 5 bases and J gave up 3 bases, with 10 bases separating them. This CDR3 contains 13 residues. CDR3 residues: CASSPQEEETQYF. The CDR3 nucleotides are TGTGCCAGCAGCCCGCAGGAGGAAGAGACCCAGTACTTC. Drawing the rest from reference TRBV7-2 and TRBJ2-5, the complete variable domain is GAGVSQSPSNKVTEKGKDVELRCDPISGHTALYWYRQSLGQGLEFLIYFQGNSAPDKSGLPSDRFSAERTGGSVSTLTIQRTQQEDSAVYLCASSPQEEETQYFGPGTRLLVL.

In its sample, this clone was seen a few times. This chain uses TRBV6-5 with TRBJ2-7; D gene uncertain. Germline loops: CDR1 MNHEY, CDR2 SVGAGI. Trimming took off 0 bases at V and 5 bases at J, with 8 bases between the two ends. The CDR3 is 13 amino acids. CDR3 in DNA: TGTGCCAGCAGTTACTCCGAAAGTAACGAGCAGTACTTC. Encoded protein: CASSYSESNEQYF.

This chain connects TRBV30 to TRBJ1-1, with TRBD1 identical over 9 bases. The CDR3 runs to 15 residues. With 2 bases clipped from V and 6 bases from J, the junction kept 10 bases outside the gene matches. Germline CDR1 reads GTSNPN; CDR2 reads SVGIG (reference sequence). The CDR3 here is CAWSPGTGRDAEAFF. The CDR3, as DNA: TGTGCCTGGAGTCCCGGGACAGGGAGAGACGCTGAAGCTTTCTTT.